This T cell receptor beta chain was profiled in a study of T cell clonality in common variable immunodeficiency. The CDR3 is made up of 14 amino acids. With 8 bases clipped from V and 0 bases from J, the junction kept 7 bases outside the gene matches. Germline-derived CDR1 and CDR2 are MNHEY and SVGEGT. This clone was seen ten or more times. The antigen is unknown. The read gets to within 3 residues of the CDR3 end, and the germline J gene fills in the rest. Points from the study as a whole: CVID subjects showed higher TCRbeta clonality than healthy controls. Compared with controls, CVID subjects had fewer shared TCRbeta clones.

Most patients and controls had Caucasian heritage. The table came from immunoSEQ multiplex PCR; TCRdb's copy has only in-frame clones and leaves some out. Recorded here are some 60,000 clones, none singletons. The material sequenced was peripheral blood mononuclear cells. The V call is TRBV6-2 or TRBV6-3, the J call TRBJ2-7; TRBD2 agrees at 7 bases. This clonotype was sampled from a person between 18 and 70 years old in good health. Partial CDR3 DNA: TGTGCCAGCTCGAGGCCTAGCGGCTCCTACGAG. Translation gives CASSRPSGSYE. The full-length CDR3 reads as CASSRPSGSYEQYF.